This T cell receptor (beta chain) was recovered during a study of spatial heterogeneity in lung cancer. Stated time point: sample taken at primary tumor resection. Whole RNA obtained from tumor, nontumor lung or frozen PBMC underwent sequencing without sorting. V gave up 4 bases and J gave up 0 bases, with 4 bases separating them. The V gene's germline CDR1 is SQVTM and CDR2 ANQGSEA. The CDR3 has 11 amino acids. One entry per CDR3 protein results from TCRdb running MiXCR on the 5' RACE reads. The data contain 70,000 to 90,000 distinct CDR3 sequences, 13% of them singletons. The chain is built from TRBV29-1 and TRBJ2-7; unclear D gene. The sequence was obtained from a male donor with early-stage non-small cell lung cancer. The specimen was PBMCs, collected at surgery. The CDR3 DNA sequence: TGCAGCGTTGGGAACTCCTACGAGCAGTACTTC. It is translated as CSVGNSYEQYF.